Below are 6 T cell receptor beta chains sequenced from a single sample in a study of T cell changes during pregnancy in multiple sclerosis. Sequenced by immunoSEQ multiplex PCR; TCRdb stores in-frame clones only, minus some. The sample yields about 80,000 clones, approximately 93% seen once. The sample in question was peripheral blood, obtained in the second trimester of pregnancy. These receptor sequences come from a female donor in good health, enrolled as a control in a pregnancy study.

This chain links TRBV18 with TRBJ1-5, with 7 bases that match TRBD1. Germline-derived CDR1 and CDR2 are KGHSH and LQKENI. The V gene end was trimmed by 8 bases and the J gene end by 0 bases; junction bases not matched to a gene: 7. The CDR3 runs 15 residues. DNA of the CDR3: TGTGCCAGCCGACTTACAGGGGTTAGCAATCAGCCCCAGCATTTT. Its protein is CASRLTGVSNQPQHF.

The gene calls are TRBV5-4 and TRBJ2-7; TRBD1 aligns across 11 bases. The length of the CDR3 is 15 residues. Per germline, CDR1 SGHNT and CDR2 YYREEE (reference sequence). The V gene end was trimmed by 3 bases and the J gene end by 5 bases; junction bases not matched to a gene: 7. DNA of the CDR3: TGTGCCAGCAGCTCCAAAGGGACAGGGGGGAACGAGCAGTACTTC. It encodes CASSSKGTGGNEQYF.

The rearrangement joins TRBV18 to TRBJ2-3; tentative D call: TRBD2 (5 bases). With 4 bases removed from V and 5 bases from J, the gap between germline ends came to 19 bases. The CDR3 is made up of 16 amino acids. Germline V CDR1 and CDR2: KGHSH, LQKENI. The CDR3 loop is CASSLSKHSVVDTQYF. CDR3 in DNA: TGTGCCAGCTCACTCTCCAAGCATAGCGTCGTAGATACGCAGTATTTT.

This clone occurred once. The chain links TRBV13 to TRBJ2-1, with 12 bases aligning to TRBD2. Trimming took 4 bases from V and 7 from J; bases not matched to a gene: 5. CDR3 length equals 15 residues. Germline CDR1 PRHDT, CDR2 FYEKMQ (reference sequence). The CDR3 protein is CASSSSGRVGNEQFF. The DNA of the CDR3 is TGTGCCAGCAGCTCTAGCGGGAGGGTCGGGAATGAGCAGTTCTTC. The full variable domain, completed using reference TRBV13 and TRBJ2-1, is AAGVIQSPRHLIKEKRETATLKCYPIPRHDTVYWYQQGPGQDPQFLISFYEKMQSDKGSIPDRFSAQQFSDYHSELNMSSLELGDSALYFCASSSSGRVGNEQFFGPGTRLTVL.

This chain uses TRBV6-5 with TRBJ2-3, with TRBD1 matching 7 bases. The CDR3 covers 14 residues. CDR1 MNHEY and CDR2 SVGAGI come from the germline V gene. J lost 3 bases, V lost 5 bases, and 5 bases had no gene match. CDR3 protein: CASSPRQGTDTQYF. CDR3 DNA: TGTGCCAGCAGTCCTCGACAGGGTACAGATACGCAGTATTTT.

The chain employs TRBV9 and TRBJ2-5; TRBD1 is a possible D gene (7 bases). V lost 0 bases, J lost 4 bases, and 16 bases lay in between. This CDR3 is built from 16 residues. CDR1 is SGDLS, CDR2 YYNGEE, per germline. DNA of the CDR3: TGTGCCAGCAGCGTAGGAGCAGGGGGGTCGGTAGAGACCCAGTACTTC. Its translation: CASSVGAGGSVETQYF. The whole variable domain, filled in from reference TRBV9 and TRBJ2-5, reads DSGVTQTPKHLITATGQRVTLRCSPRSGDLSVYWYQQSLDQGLQFLIQYYNGEERAKGNILERFSAQQFPDLHSELNLSSLELGDSALYFCASSVGAGGSVETQYFGPGTRLLVL.